The 24 T cell receptor beta chains below were found in one sample sequenced in a study of blood T cell repertoires in COVID-19. Only in-frame clones appear in the TCRdb table, and some are missing; sequencing was by immunoSEQ multiplex PCR. The data contain 130,000 to 150,000 clones, approximately 85% of them singletons. What was sequenced was peripheral blood. Receptor source: a human donor with acute or convalescent COVID-19. The donor label of this sample is uncertain.

The CDR3 sequence is CASSLITDEQYF. The CDR3, as DNA: TGTGCCAGCAGTTTAATAACTGACGAGCAGTACTTC. The chain employs TRBV28 and TRBJ2-7; no clear D. The CDR3 loop spans 12 amino acids. The V gene's germline CDR1 is MDHEN and CDR2 SYDVKM. V lost 2 bases and J 5 bases, leaving 7 bases between the germline ends. The full variable domain, with the rest looked up from reference TRBV28 and TRBJ2-7, is DVKVTQSSRYLVKRTGEKVFLECVQDMDHENMFWYRQDPGLGLRLIYFSYDVKMKEKGDIPEGYSVSREKKERFSLILESASTNQTSMYLCASSLITDEQYFGPGTRLTVT.

The sample holds one count of this clone. The V call is TRBV11-3, the J call TRBJ2-3; D is unresolved. Germline V gene sequence: CDR1 SGHNT, CDR2 YENEEA. This CDR3 has 15 residues. Trimming took off 1 base at V and 5 bases at J, with 13 bases between the two ends. The CDR3 DNA sequence: TGTGCCAGCAGCTTAGGAACCCTTAGAGGAGATACGCAGTATTTT. It codes for CASSLGTLRGDTQYF.

This chain uses TRBV28 with TRBJ1-6, with TRBD1 matching 7 bases. The CDR3 is 17 amino acids. V was pared by 3 bases and J by 0 bases, with 5 bases of the junction left unmatched. The germline CDR1 and CDR2 sequences are MDHEN and SYDVKM. The CDR3 bases are TGTGCCAGCAGTTTTGGGGACAGTCGCTCCTATAATTCACCCCTCCACTTT. This sequence encodes CASSFGDSRSYNSPLHF. The full variable domain, its missing parts supplied by reference TRBV28 and TRBJ1-6, is DVKVTQSSRYLVKRTGEKVFLECVQDMDHENMFWYRQDPGLGLRLIYFSYDVKMKEKGDIPEGYSVSREKKERFSLILESASTNQTSMYLCASSFGDSRSYNSPLHFGNGTRLTVT.

The chain uses TRBV7-2 and TRBJ2-7, with a tentative D call TRBD2 (7 bases). Germline CDR1 and CDR2: SGHTA and FQGNSA. The ends were cut back, 10 bases at V and 5 bases at J, with 21 bases in the middle. CDR3 size: 14 residues. For the CDR3, the DNA is TGTGCCATGGGGACCGGGGGGCCAATTAACGAGCAGTACTTC. Protein sequence: CAMGTGGPINEQYF.

V and J are TRBV28 and TRBJ2-7; 7 bases line up with TRBD2. CDR1 and CDR2 from the germline V gene are MDHEN and SYDVKM. CDR3 length equals 16 residues. With V trimmed by 4 bases and J by 4 bases, 13 bases remained unmatched. The CDR3 nucleotides are TGTGCCAGCAGTTCACCCGATCGGGGGGAAGGATACGAGCAGTACGTC. As protein: CASSSPDRGEGYEQYV.

The chain combines TRBV6-2 or TRBV6-3 with TRBJ1-1; no definite D call. Trimming stripped 0 bases from V and 0 bases from J, with 11 bases between. The CDR3 has 16 residues. Germline CDR1 reads MNHEY; CDR2 reads SVGEGT. CDR3 region: CASSYSMAEMNTEAFF. The CDR3 nucleotides are TGTGCCAGCAGTTACTCGATGGCGGAAATGAACACTGAAGCTTTCTTT.

The CDR3 bases are TGTGCCAGCAGCCTGACAGGTGACTACACCTTC. Residues: CASSLTGDYTF. This chain uses TRBV3-1 (or the pseudogene TRBV3-2) with TRBJ1-2; D is perhaps TRBD1 (6 bases). Germline CDR1 is LGHDT and CDR2 is YNNKEL (reference sequence). Trimming left V 4 bases short and J 10 bases short, with 10 bases between. The CDR3 covers 11 residues.

This chain connects TRBV15 to TRBJ2-2; possible D gene TRBD2, 6 bases. V gave up 4 bases and J gave up 5 bases, with 11 bases separating them. The CDR3 totals 14 residues. Germline CDR1 and CDR2: LNHNV and YYDKDF (reference sequence). The CDR3 DNA reads TGTGCCACCAGCAAGGAGGGAAGAACCGGGGAGCTGTTTTTT. It translates to CATSKEGRTGELFF.

The V call is TRBV5-1, the J call TRBJ2-7, with 7 positions matching TRBD2. J was trimmed by 0 bases and V by 1 base; bases with no gene match: 13. Germline loops: CDR1 SGHRS, CDR2 YFSETQ. There are 18 residues in the CDR3. CDR3 in DNA: TGCGCCAGCAGCTTGCTCGTGGTGAGCGGGGTTAGCTCCTACGAGCAGTACTTC. Its protein product is CASSLLVVSGVSSYEQYF.

The genes are TRBV6-5 and TRBJ1-5; D perhaps matches TRBD1 (6 bases). The CDR3 runs 14 residues. With 4 bases removed from V and 6 bases from J, the gap between germline ends came to 13 bases. The germline V gene encodes CDR1 MNHEY and CDR2 SVGAGI. CDR3 region: CASSFNRVGQPQHF. CDR3 coding DNA: TGTGCCAGCAGTTTTAACAGGGTTGGTCAGCCCCAGCATTTT.

J is TRBJ2-7 and V is TRBV7-8; TRBD1 agrees at 7 bases. The CDR3 is 13 residues long. CDR1 is SGHVS and CDR2 is FQNEAQ in the germline V gene. The trim removed 4 bases at V and 7 bases at J, leaving 7 bases unmatched. The CDR3 bases are TGTGCCAGCAGCTCTGACAGGGAAGGAGAGCAGTACGTC. Its translation is CASSSDREGEQYV.

This sequence joins TRBV18 and TRBJ1-5; possibly TRBD1 for D (5 bases). V shed 6 bases and J shed 5 bases, with 17 bases lying between them. Germline lookup yields CDR1 KGHSH and CDR2 LQKENI. The CDR3 contains 15 residues. The CDR3 spells CASSLHQGGDQPQHF. DNA of the CDR3: TGTGCCAGCTCCCTACACCAAGGAGGGGATCAGCCCCAGCATTTT.

V gene TRBV5-4 combines with J gene TRBJ2-7, with 7 bases matching TRBD1. The CDR3 runs 13 residues. The V gene's germline CDR1 is SGHNT and CDR2 YYREEE (reference sequence). Trimming took 2 bases from V and 4 from J; bases not matched to a gene: 3. The CDR3 DNA reads TGTGCCAGCAGCTTCCCAGGGGGTTACGAGCAGTACGTC. Amino acid sequence: CASSFPGGYEQYV.

V usage is TRBV5-6 and J usage is TRBJ1-2; no definite D call. V shed 2 bases and J shed 2 bases, with 16 bases lying between them. CDR1 is SGHDT, CDR2 YYEEEE, per germline. This CDR3 is built from 16 residues. CDR3 in amino acids: CASSFFSGDTNYGYTF. CDR3 sequence (DNA): TGTGCCAGCAGCTTCTTCTCCGGGGATACAAACTATGGCTACACCTTC.

V is TRBV18 and J is TRBJ2-7; 8 bases match TRBD1. CDR1 and CDR2 from the germline V gene are KGHSH and LQKENI. CDR3 size: 15 residues. The V gene end was trimmed by 4 bases and the J gene end by 2 bases; junction bases not matched to a gene: 7. The CDR3 loop reads CASSLGQGRTYEQYF. Written as DNA, the CDR3 is TGTGCCAGCTCACTTGGACAGGGTAGAACCTACGAGCAGTACTTC.

This chain connects TRBV5-1 to TRBJ1-3; D might be TRBD1 (5 bases). The germline CDR1 and CDR2 sequences are SGHRS and YFSETQ. Trimming shortened V by 5 bases and J by 3 bases, and 9 bases separated the two germline ends. This CDR3 comprises 13 residues. The CDR3 here is CASRYQGGNTIYF. The CDR3 DNA reads TGCGCCAGCAGATACCAGGGTGGAAACACCATATATTTT.

This clone was seen a single time. J is TRBJ1-3 and V is TRBV10-3, with 8 bases aligning to TRBD1. Per the germline V gene, CDR1 is ENHRY and CDR2 is SYGVKD. This CDR3 is 14 amino acids long. J was trimmed by 4 bases and V by 10 bases; bases with no gene match: 9. CDR3 amino acids: CATMTGEGGNTIYF. CDR3 bases: TGTGCCACCATGACAGGGGAGGGCGGAAACACCATATATTTT.

This chain connects TRBV5-1 to TRBJ1-2, with 9 bases that match TRBD1. CDR3 length: 14 residues. The germline CDR1 and CDR2 sequences are SGHRS and YFSETQ. The V segment lost 3 bases and the J segment 5 bases; nucleotides outside the gene matches: 5. CDR3 protein: CASSWGQGQYGYTF. The CDR3 nucleotides are TGCGCCAGCAGCTGGGGACAGGGACAGTATGGCTACACCTTC.

The chain has TRBV19 and TRBJ1-2; D perhaps matches TRBD1 (6 bases). The CDR3 contains 17 residues. V lost 6 bases and J lost 8, with 28 bases in between. Germline V gene data show CDR1 as LNHDA and CDR2 as SQIVND (reference sequence). Here the CDR3 DNA reads TGTGCCAGTAGCCAGGGGACAAGGGGAGGGGGAAGTGGAGGCTACACCTTC. Amino acid sequence: CASSQGTRGGGSGGYTF.

This clone is medium-sized by share. This chain joins TRBV3-1 (or the pseudogene TRBV3-2) and TRBJ2-1, with 8 bases that match TRBD2. The germline V gene has CDR1 LGHDT and CDR2 YNNKEL (reference sequence). The length of the CDR3 is 12 residues. V trimming: 4 bases; J trimming: 12 bases; junction bases outside the gene matches: 5. CDR3 loop: CASSPTGLVQFF. DNA for the CDR3: TGTGCCAGCAGCCCAACGGGACTAGTGCAGTTCTTC.

This sequence joins TRBV25-1 and TRBJ1-6; TRBD1 is a possible D gene (5 bases). This CDR3 has 15 residues. Trimming took off 7 bases at V and 7 bases at J, with 17 bases between the two ends. Looked up from germline, CDR1 is MGHDK and CDR2 is SYGVNS. The DNA for the CDR3 is TGTGCCAGCACCTCCCAACAGGCGGGGAATTCACCCCTCCACTTT. This codes for CASTSQQAGNSPLHF.

This rearrangement joins TRBV29-1 to TRBJ1-1; D may be TRBD1 (6 bases). Germline CDR1 reads SQVTM; CDR2 reads ANQGSEA. Trimming took 3 bases from V and 4 from J, leaving 18 bases between them. The CDR3 consists of 15 residues. The CDR3 nucleotides read TGCAGCGTTGACCGGGGGGCGGGGGCTATCACTGAAGCTTTCTTT. This translates into CSVDRGAGAITEAFF.

This chain connects TRBV11-2 to TRBJ2-4; D is unresolved. CDR1 is SGHAT and CDR2 is FQNNGV in the germline V gene. Between the trimmed V and J ends, which lost 4 bases and 0 bases, there was a span of 7 bases. The CDR3 has 14 residues. As DNA, the CDR3 is TGTGCCAGCAGCTCGCGTCTAGCCAAAAACATTCAGTACTTC. Amino acids: CASSSRLAKNIQYF. Filled out from reference TRBV11-2 and TRBJ2-4, the complete variable domain reads EAGVAQSPRYKIIEKRQSVAFWCNPISGHATLYWYQQILGQGPKLLIQFQNNGVVDDSQLPKDRFSAERLKGVDSTLKIQPAKLEDSAVYLCASSSRLAKNIQYFGAGTRLSVL.

A single count supports this clone. The J gene is TRBJ2-7, the V gene TRBV11-1; a weak D match, TRBD2 (7 bases). The CDR3 covers 15 residues. V gave up 2 bases and J gave up 2 bases, with 13 bases separating them. Germline loops: CDR1 SGHAT, CDR2 FQDESV (reference sequence). The CDR3 region is CASSLRGGGPYEQYV. The CDR3, as DNA: TGTGCCAGCAGCTTAAGAGGGGGGGGACCCTACGAGCAGTACGTC.